A single sample is the source of the 26 T cell receptor beta chains below, sequenced in a study of regulatory T cells in long-lasting Graves disease. Through Arm-PCR of CDR3 regions and iRepertoire HTBI primers, TCR beta libraries were built. MiXCR was run by TCRdb on the multiplex PCR reads, yielding one entry per CDR3 protein. This table holds roughly 360,000 distinct CDR3 sequences, less than 30% found once. Time point here: persistent/refractory GD, antithyroid drugs over 5 years with positive TRAb. PBMCs provided the RNA from which the TCR library was made. Sequenced here: peripheral blood mononuclear cells (PBMCs), sampled when the disease was refractory, from a patient treated with antithyroid drugs. These receptors originate from a woman aged 40 to 49 with Graves disease.

V and J are TRBV24-1 and TRBJ2-1; D is unresolved. Trimming took 4 bases from V and 0 from J, leaving 12 bases between them. Germline values: CDR1 KGHDR, CDR2 SFDVKD. There are 16 residues in the CDR3. The CDR3 DNA reads TGTGCCACCAGTGAGTATGGAATGAGCTCCTACAATGAGCAGTTCTTC. Protein sequence: CATSEYGMSSYNEQFF.

Concerning this clonotype: A much larger clone sits a single nucleotide away, making a read error possible. The chain recombines TRBV24-1 with TRBJ2-5, with 10 bases matching TRBD2. There are 15 residues in the CDR3. Germline CDR1 is KGHDR and CDR2 is SFDVKD. The CDR3 is CATSDPLAGQEAQYF. CDR3 DNA sequence: TGTGCCACCAGTGATCCACTAGCGGGACAAGAGGCCCAGTACTTC.

This clonotype has just a few counts. V usage is TRBV27 and J usage is TRBJ2-1; D is unresolved. The CDR3 runs 15 residues. Germline lookup yields CDR1 MNHEY and CDR2 SMNVEV (reference sequence). V dropped 11 bases and J dropped 0 bases, with 17 bases sitting between them. The CDR3 nucleotides read TGTGCCGGCGGAGTTGGCGGTAGCTCCTACAATGAGCAGTTCTTC. Protein product: CAGGVGGSSYNEQFF.

V usage is TRBV9 and J usage is TRBJ1-4; D unresolved. Between the trimmed V and J ends, which lost 0 bases and 5 bases, there was a span of 5 bases. In germline, CDR1 is SGDLS, CDR2 YYNGEE. The CDR3 extends over 13 amino acids. CDR3 bases: TGTGCCAGCAGCGTAGGGGCAAATGAAAAACTGTTTTTT. Protein product: CASSVGANEKLFF.

This clonotype came up many times. This rearrangement joins TRBV11-2 to TRBJ2-5, with TRBD1 identical over 8 bases. Per germline, CDR1 SGHAT and CDR2 FQNNGV. Unmatched junction bases numbered 11, after V lost 4 bases and J lost 4 bases. The CDR3 runs to 16 residues. The CDR3 sequence: CASSSFRGRLSETQYF. For the CDR3, the DNA is TGTGCCAGCAGCTCTTTCAGGGGGCGGCTTTCAGAGACCCAGTACTTC. Full variable domain (rest looked up from reference TRBV11-2 and TRBJ2-5): EAGVAQSPRYKIIEKRQSVAFWCNPISGHATLYWYQQILGQGPKLLIQFQNNGVVDDSQLPKDRFSAERLKGVDSTLKIQPAKLEDSAVYLCASSSFRGRLSETQYFGPGTRLLVL.

This clonotype was counted ten times or more. This chain links TRBV25-1 with TRBJ1-2, with 11 positions matching TRBD1. The CDR3 runs 15 residues. From germline, CDR1 is MGHDK and CDR2 SYGVNS. With V trimmed by 3 bases and J by 5 bases, 5 bases remained unmatched. The CDR3: CASSEWTGGRYGYTF. In nucleotides, the CDR3 is TGTGCCAGCAGTGAGTGGACAGGGGGCAGGTATGGCTACACCTTC.

Many counts were recorded for this clonotype. The chain joins TRBV20-1 to TRBJ1-4, with D unresolved. With 2 bases removed from V and 0 bases from J, the gap between germline ends came to 10 bases. The CDR3 contains 15 residues. The V gene's germline CDR1 is DFQATT and CDR2 SNEGSKA (reference sequence). As DNA, the CDR3 is TGCAGTGCTAGAAGGGCCGGAACAACTAATGAAAAACTGTTTTTT. Amino acid sequence: CSARRAGTTNEKLFF.

Comments on this clonotype: A read error is possible here, since a much larger clone lies one base away. CDR3 in DNA: TGTGCCAGCAGCTTTAGCGGGCGGATCTCCTATATCTCCGGGGAGCTGCTTTTT. This gives the protein CASSFSGRISYISGELLF. The chain uses TRBV28 and TRBJ2-2, with 7 bases aligning to TRBD2. The CDR3 extends over 18 amino acids. The V gene's germline CDR1 is MDHEN and CDR2 SYDVKM.

This clonotype was recorded at least ten times. The chain has TRBV28 and TRBJ2-6, with D unclear. This CDR3 is built from 16 residues. In germline, CDR1 is MDHEN, CDR2 SYDVKM. Trimming cost V 9 bases and J 0 bases, with 15 bases left between them. The CDR3 sequence: CASMSSPDSGANVLTF. CDR3 coding DNA: TGTGCCAGTATGAGCAGCCCTGACTCTGGGGCCAACGTCCTGACTTTC.

This clonotype was recorded a few times. V usage is TRBV2 and J usage is TRBJ2-3, with a tentative D call TRBD1 (6 bases). The V and J ends lost 6 bases and 0 bases respectively, with 16 bases between them. This CDR3 region has 16 residues. Germline loops: CDR1 SNHLY, CDR2 FYNNEI. The chain's CDR3 is CASRPAQGRSTDTQYF. CDR3 DNA: TGTGCCAGCAGGCCAGCACAGGGAAGGAGCACAGATACGCAGTATTTT.

This chain joins TRBV5-6 and TRBJ2-1, with 7 nucleotides matching TRBD1. Germline V lookup: CDR1 SGHDT, CDR2 YYEEEE. With V trimmed by 5 bases and J by 6 bases, 5 bases remained unmatched. CDR3 length: 13 amino acids. The CDR3 DNA reads as TGTGCCAGCAGTCAGACAGGGATCAATGAGCAGTTCTTC. It translates to CASSQTGINEQFF.

The table lists this clonotype with a few counts. The chain combines TRBV10-3 with TRBJ2-5; D is undetermined. Trimming took off 2 bases at V and 2 bases at J, with 6 bases between the two ends. Germline assignment: CDR1 ENHRY and CDR2 SYGVKD. This CDR3 is built from 13 residues. DNA for the CDR3: TGTGCCATCAGTGAGGAACAGCAAGAGACCCAGTACTTC. As protein: CAISEEQQETQYF.

This clonotype was found many times. The chain has TRBV6-1 and TRBJ2-7, with a tentative D call TRBD1 (5 bases). Trimming shortened V by 6 bases and J by 6 bases, and 15 bases separated the two germline ends. From germline, CDR1 is MNHNS and CDR2 SASEGT. The length of the CDR3 is 13 residues. CDR3 DNA: TGTGCCAGCAGGGTGGACAACCACGGCGAGCAGTACTTC. This sequence encodes CASRVDNHGEQYF.

The chain is built from TRBV28 and TRBJ2-1; perhaps TRBD2 as D (6 bases). CDR3 size: 15 residues. Germline V CDR1 and CDR2: MDHEN, SYDVKM. V lost 7 bases and J 5 bases, leaving 18 bases between the germline ends. The CDR3 protein is CASKDVLALHNEQFF. The CDR3 DNA is TGTGCCAGCAAGGATGTTCTAGCGCTACACAATGAGCAGTTCTTC. The full variable domain, completed using reference TRBV28 and TRBJ2-1, is DVKVTQSSRYLVKRTGEKVFLECVQDMDHENMFWYRQDPGLGLRLIYFSYDVKMKEKGDIPEGYSVSREKKERFSLILESASTNQTSMYLCASKDVLALHNEQFFGPGTRLTVL.

The chain joins TRBV29-1 to TRBJ1-4; 10 nucleotides align to TRBD1. V lost 0 bases and J lost 7; bases outside the gene matches: 2. Germline CDR1 is SQVTM and CDR2 is ANQGSEA. CDR3 length: 14 amino acids. CDR3 sequence reads: CSVEDDRGPEKLFF. CDR3 nucleotide sequence: TGCAGCGTTGAAGATGACAGGGGGCCTGAAAAACTGTTTTTT.

This clonotype was found many times. The chain couples TRBV28 to TRBJ1-2; 7 nucleotides match TRBD1. With V trimmed by 2 bases and J by 4 bases, 13 bases remained unmatched. CDR3 length equals 17 residues. Germline CDR1 and CDR2: MDHEN and SYDVKM. The CDR3 loop reads CASSLSKGAPRGYGYTF. CDR3 in DNA: TGTGCCAGCAGTTTAAGTAAGGGGGCGCCCCGAGGCTATGGCTACACCTTC.

The CDR3 reads CASSLWGLGGYEQYF. CDR3 nucleotides: TGTGCCAGCAGCTTATGGGGCCTGGGGGGTTACGAGCAGTACTTC. The genes are TRBV7-2 and TRBJ2-7, with TRBD2 as a possible D gene (6 bases). Germline lookup yields CDR1 SGHTA and CDR2 FQGNSA. Trimming took 2 bases from V and 4 from J, leaving 15 bases between them. The CDR3 is made up of 15 amino acids.

There are a few counts of this clonotype. V is TRBV18 and J is TRBJ2-5; 7 bases line up with TRBD2. CDR1 KGHSH and CDR2 LQKENI come from the germline V gene. The CDR3 contains 15 residues. With 3 bases clipped from V and 2 bases from J, the junction kept 6 bases outside the gene matches. The CDR3 nucleotides read TGTGCCAGCTCACCCGGACTAGTTTTACAAGAGACCCAGTACTTC. This translates into CASSPGLVLQETQYF.

A few counts support this clonotype. The V gene is TRBV19, the J gene TRBJ1-5; tentative D call: TRBD1 (6 bases). V lost 5 bases, J lost 2 bases, and 31 bases lay in between. The CDR3 runs 21 residues. Germline CDR1 LNHDA, CDR2 SQIVND (reference sequence). The CDR3 DNA sequence: TGTGCCAGTAGTTGGGGGCTGTGGGGCCGGGCCGAAGATCGTGGCAATCAGCCCCAGCATTTT. Encoded protein: CASSWGLWGRAEDRGNQPQHF.

This clonotype came up many times. At one boundary the junction diverges from the germline segment, which might be a read error. This rearrangement joins TRBV28 to TRBJ2-7; 14 nucleotides agree with TRBD2. The CDR3 is 16 amino acids. Germline V CDR1 and CDR2: MDHEN, SYDVKM. The CDR3 DNA follows: TGTGCCAGCAGTTTAGGCCCGGGACTAGCGGGAGAGGGTCGGGACTTC. Its translation: CASSLGPGLAGEGRDF.

This chain joins TRBV4-1 and TRBJ2-7; D is perhaps TRBD2 (6 bases). This CDR3 spans 15 amino acids. Germline values: CDR1 MGHRA, CDR2 YSYEKL. The germline V and J ends were trimmed by 0 bases and 8 bases, with 17 bases remaining between them. The CDR3 DNA reads TGCGCCAGCAGCCAAGATGTGCCTAGCGTTGCTAAGCAGTACTTC. It yields the protein CASSQDVPSVAKQYF.

This clonotype occurred a few times. This chain connects TRBV20-1 to TRBJ1-5, with no clear D. V gave up 0 bases and J gave up 7 bases, with 13 bases separating them. Per the germline V gene, CDR1 is DFQATT and CDR2 is SNEGSKA (reference sequence). The CDR3 has 14 residues. The CDR3 nucleotides are TGCAGTGCTAGAGAAGCACAGCCGCCCCAGCCCCAGCATTTT. This translates into CSAREAQPPQPQHF.

This clonotype has a count of ten or more. The chain employs TRBV19 and TRBJ2-5; D remains unclear. Per germline, CDR1 LNHDA and CDR2 SQIVND (reference sequence). The CDR3 consists of 12 residues. V shed 9 bases and J shed 2 bases, with 10 bases lying between them. This CDR3 is CASSSRQETQYF. The CDR3 DNA is TGTGCCAGCAGTTCGCGACAAGAGACCCAGTACTTC.

Many counts were recorded for this clonotype. The V gene is TRBV28, the J gene TRBJ2-7; D is unclear. The CDR3 is 12 amino acids. Germline loops: CDR1 MDHEN, CDR2 SYDVKM. V was cut by 4 bases and J by 2 bases, with 6 bases left in between. CDR3 loop: CASSSETYEQYF. The CDR3 nucleotides read TGTGCCAGCAGTTCCGAAACCTACGAGCAGTACTTC.

The chain combines TRBV20-1 with TRBJ2-3; possible D gene TRBD2, 6 bases. Trimming shortened V by 4 bases and J by 10 bases, and 15 bases separated the two germline ends. The CDR3 totals 12 residues. CDR1 is DFQATT and CDR2 is SNEGSKA in the germline V gene (reference sequence). CDR3: CSATSTGVAQYF. In nucleotides, the CDR3 is TGCAGTGCTACTTCAACGGGAGTGGCGCAGTATTTT.

Ten or more counts support this clonotype. CDR3 amino acids: CASSFVAVYNSPLHF. The DNA for the CDR3 is TGTGCCAGCAGCTTTGTGGCAGTTTATAATTCACCCCTCCACTTT. This sequence joins TRBV11-2 and TRBJ1-6; no clear D gene. In germline, CDR1 is SGHAT, CDR2 FQNNGV. CDR3 length: 15 residues. The germline V and J ends were trimmed by 3 bases and 4 bases, with 10 bases remaining between them.